A single sample gave rise to the 12 T cell receptor beta chains below, sequenced in a study of shared clonotypes between healthy human individuals. Sequencing was performed with immunoSEQ multiplex PCR; in TCRdb, only in-frame clones are kept and a portion is missing. The sample has approximately 2,300,000 clones; 80% to 95% are singletons. The sample comprised naive CD4+ T cells from PBMCs. Subset: CD45RA+ positively selected. The receptors come from a man between 18 and 29 years old in good health. Some clones in this sample may be carry-over from other donors' samples.

This clone was recorded only once. The rearrangement uses TRBV9 and TRBJ2-2; D not certain. V dropped 4 bases and J dropped 4 bases, with 17 bases sitting between them. The germline V gene has CDR1 SGDLS and CDR2 YYNGEE. This CDR3 comprises 16 residues. CDR3 nucleotide sequence: TGTGCCAGCAGCACGGGTCCTCACCCGGGCACCGGGGAGCTGTTTTTT. Amino acid sequence: CASSTGPHPGTGELFF.

This rearrangement joins TRBV7-9 to TRBJ2-1; possible D gene TRBD1, 5 bases. The V gene's germline CDR1 is SEHNR and CDR2 FQNEAQ (reference sequence). The V gene lost 1 base and the J gene lost 1 base, with 11 bases spanning the gap. This CDR3 region has 16 residues. The CDR3 DNA is TGTGCCAGCAGCTTAGGGACACCCGCTTCCTACAATGAGCAGTTCTTC. It codes for CASSLGTPASYNEQFF.

The V gene is TRBV27, the J gene TRBJ1-5, with D perhaps TRBD1 (5 bases). Germline values: CDR1 MNHEY, CDR2 SMNVEV (reference sequence). The V and J ends lost 6 bases and 1 base respectively, with 10 bases between them. The CDR3 length is 14 residues. The CDR3 loop is CASRGGTSNQPQHF. In DNA form, the CDR3 reads TGTGCCAGCAGGGGAGGGACGAGCAATCAGCCCCAGCATTTT.

This chain links TRBV2 with TRBJ1-2; weak D call: TRBD1 (5 bases). The V end lost 2 bases, the J end lost 8 bases, and 15 bases lay between the germline ends. The CDR3 extends over 14 amino acids. In germline, CDR1 is SNHLY, CDR2 FYNNEI. CDR3: CASSEYEGARGYTF. CDR3 nucleotide sequence: TGTGCCAGCAGTGAATATGAAGGGGCGAGGGGCTACACCTTC.

The V and J genes are TRBV7-2 and TRBJ2-2; no reliable D call. The CDR3 runs to 14 residues. V lost 1 base and J 2 bases, leaving 5 bases between the germline ends. CDR1 is SGHTA and CDR2 is FQGNSA in the germline V gene. The CDR3 is CASSLDHNTGELFF. In DNA form, the CDR3 reads TGTGCCAGCAGCTTAGACCATAACACCGGGGAGCTGTTTTTT.

The rearrangement uses TRBV6-1 and TRBJ1-1; D is perhaps TRBD1 (6 bases). Trimming left V 6 bases short and J 0 bases short, with 11 bases between. This CDR3 region has 14 residues. Germline lookup yields CDR1 MNHNS and CDR2 SASEGT. CDR3 amino acids: CASRTGFVNTEAFF. CDR3 nucleotides: TGTGCCAGCAGAACAGGGTTTGTGAACACTGAAGCTTTCTTT.

The chain has TRBV9 and TRBJ2-5; D possibly uses TRBD1 or TRBD2 (6 bases each). Trimming took off 2 bases at V and 5 bases at J, with 16 bases between the two ends. Germline V CDR1 and CDR2: SGDLS, YYNGEE. This CDR3 contains 15 residues. The CDR3 nucleotides read TGTGCCAGCAGCGTGTCCCCCGGGGGCGGGGAGACCCAGTACTTC. Translated, it gives CASSVSPGGGETQYF.

The rearrangement uses TRBV5-4 and TRBJ2-1; TRBD1 is a possible D gene (6 bases). The V end was cut by 3 bases, the J end by 2 bases, with 15 bases between. This CDR3 spans 16 amino acids. Germline values: CDR1 SGHNT, CDR2 YYREEE (reference sequence). The CDR3: CASSSSETGPYNEQFF. CDR3 nucleotide sequence: TGTGCCAGCAGCTCAAGCGAGACAGGACCCTACAATGAGCAGTTCTTC.

The chain employs TRBV6-5 and TRBJ2-1; a possible D gene is TRBD1 (6 bases). This CDR3 is built from 16 residues. From germline, CDR1 is MNHEY and CDR2 SVGAGI. The V gene lost 0 bases and the J gene lost 5 bases, with 14 bases spanning the gap. CDR3 bases: TGTGCCAGCAGTTACTCAGCAGGGGTGACCGACAATGAGCAGTTCTTC. The encoded protein is CASSYSAGVTDNEQFF.

The V gene is TRBV2, the J gene TRBJ2-1; D not certain. CDR3 length: 14 residues. Germline CDR1 SNHLY, CDR2 FYNNEI. V was trimmed by 3 bases and J by 0 bases, leaving 6 bases between them. The CDR3 is CASSDVRSYNEQFF. The CDR3 DNA reads as TGTGCCAGCAGTGACGTACGCTCCTACAATGAGCAGTTCTTC.

This chain joins TRBV5-4 and TRBJ1-2, with D possibly matching TRBD1 (5 bases). Germline lookup yields CDR1 SGHNT and CDR2 YYREEE (reference sequence). Trimming took off 7 bases at V and 2 bases at J, with 18 bases between the two ends. The CDR3 spans 15 residues. CDR3 residues: CASSFGGRENYGYTF. As DNA, the CDR3 is TGTGCCAGCTCCTTCGGCGGCAGGGAAAACTATGGCTACACCTTC.

The chain is built from TRBV19 and TRBJ2-3; no clear D. Deletions cut 7 bases from V and 7 bases from J, with 18 bases between. The CDR3 has 14 residues. The germline V gene has CDR1 LNHDA and CDR2 SQIVND (reference sequence). In nucleotides, the CDR3 is TGTGCCAGTACCTCGACCATAACGCGGAATACGCAGTATTTT. This translates into CASTSTITRNTQYF. Full variable domain (rest looked up from reference TRBV19 and TRBJ2-3): DGGITQSPKYLFRKEGQNVTLSCEQNLNHDAMYWYRQDPGQGLRLIYYSQIVNDFQKGDIAEGYSVSREKKESFPLTVTSAQKNPTAFYLCASTSTITRNTQYFGPGTRLTVL.